What follows describes a single TCR beta chain. Assay used: immunoSEQ multiplex PCR; TCRdb lists only in-frame clones, some missing. The sample holds about 210,000 clones, roughly 85% seen once. Germline V gives CDR1 SGHNT, CDR2 YYREEE (reference sequence). This CDR3 comprises 16 residues. Losses at the gene ends were 0 bases for V and 6 bases for J; bases not matched to a gene: 6. This sample stems from a study of blood T cell repertoires in COVID-19. Patients of the Seattle cohort, enrolled during active infection, were followed longitudinally. V is TRBV5-4 and J is TRBJ2-5; 12 nucleotides align to TRBD2. This TCR was recovered from a man in his fifties with COVID-19, enrolled during active disease. Sequenced material: peripheral blood. The CDR3 spells CASSLVSSGGGKTQYF. CDR3 coding DNA: TGTGCCAGCAGCTTGGTGTCTAGCGGGGGGGGAAAGACCCAGTACTTC.